These 11 T cell receptor beta chains were sequenced from one sample in a study of human T cells and chemical hapten exposure. In TCRdb, the RACE reads were re-called with MiXCR into one record per CDR3 protein. Of around 380,000 distinct CDR3 sequences in the sample, approximately 5% were seen once. The time point: patch test 1, 2 weeks after DPC sensitization. The treatment was: therapeutic diphenylcyclopropenone sensitization with weekly scalp DPC. The sample in question was whole blood, obtained in connection with sensitization to the hapten diphenylcyclopropenone (DPC). These receptors were collected from a woman aged 50 to 60 with alopecia areata. Some clones in this sample may be carry-over from other donors' samples.

This clonotype was counted between two and nine times. The chain links TRBV28 to TRBJ2-7, with 14 bases lining up with TRBD2. The junction had 10 bases not matched to a gene; V was cut back by 4 bases and J by 5 bases. This CDR3 region has 17 residues. CDR1 is MDHEN and CDR2 is SYDVKM in the germline V gene. DNA of the CDR3: TGTGCCAGCAGTTCCGGGACTAGCGGGAGTAATCCAGACGAGCAGTACTTC. Amino acid sequence: CASSSGTSGSNPDEQYF.

This clonotype was observed many times. This chain uses TRBV5-5 with TRBJ1-1; a possible D gene is TRBD1 (6 bases). Trimming removed 5 bases from V and 3 bases from J, with 17 bases in between. CDR3 size: 15 residues. Germline V gene data show CDR1 as SGHKS and CDR2 as YYEKEE (reference sequence). CDR3 residues: CASSWGGLRDTEAFF. In nucleotides, the CDR3 is TGTGCCAGCAGTTGGGGGGGCTTGAGGGACACTGAAGCTTTCTTT.

This clonotype was seen at least ten times. The chain uses TRBV7-9 and TRBJ1-5; D is uncertain. The CDR3 contains 14 residues. V lost 5 bases to trimming and J lost 3 bases, with 11 bases between them. Germline V gene sequence: CDR1 SEHNR, CDR2 FQNEAQ (reference sequence). The CDR3 DNA reads as TGTGCCAGCAGCCTCGAGGGCTTCAATCAGCCCCAGCATTTT. This gives the protein CASSLEGFNQPQHF.

Ten or more counts support this clonotype. The chain links TRBV18 to TRBJ2-1; TRBD1 matches at 9 bases. The V gene end was trimmed by 3 bases and the J gene end by 8 bases; junction bases not matched to a gene: 11. CDR3 length equals 16 residues. The germline CDR1 and CDR2 sequences are KGHSH and LQKENI. The CDR3 nucleotides read TGTGCCAGCTCACCTACACCCGGGACAGGGCACCATGAGCAGTTCTTC. Protein sequence: CASSPTPGTGHHEQFF. Drawing the rest from reference TRBV18 and TRBJ2-1, the complete variable domain is NAGVMQNPRHLVRRRGQEARLRCSPMKGHSHVYWYRQLPEEGLKFMVYLQKENIIDESGMPKERFSAEFPKEGPSILRIQQVVRGDSAAYFCASSPTPGTGHHEQFFGPGTRLTVL.

This clonotype was observed a few times. The chain couples TRBV6-6 to TRBJ1-4; D gene unclear. The CDR3 sequence is 14 residues long. Trimming shortened V by 2 bases and J by 6 bases, and 10 bases separated the two germline ends. The germline V gene has CDR1 MNHNY and CDR2 SVGAGI (reference sequence). The CDR3 sequence is CASSYQANDEKLFF. DNA of the CDR3: TGTGCCAGCAGTTACCAGGCCAACGATGAAAAACTGTTTTTT.

This clonotype was picked up many times. This sequence joins TRBV5-1 and TRBJ1-2, with TRBD1 matching 9 bases. Germline V gene data show CDR1 as SGHRS and CDR2 as YFSETQ. The CDR3 contains 15 residues. After removal of 1 base from V and 6 bases from J, the junction contained 7 bases not matched to a gene. CDR3 in amino acids: CASSLTGGEVHGYTF. The CDR3 DNA is TGCGCCAGCAGCTTGACAGGGGGCGAGGTACATGGCTACACCTTC. Full variable domain (rest looked up from reference TRBV5-1 and TRBJ1-2): KAGVTQTPRYLIKTRGQQVTLSCSPISGHRSVSWYQQTPGQGLQFLFEYFSETQRNKGNFPGRFSGRQFSNSRSEMNVSTLELGDSALYLCASSLTGGEVHGYTFGSGTRLTVV.

The rearrangement joins TRBV2 to TRBJ1-5; no reliable D call. Trimming left V 3 bases short and J 7 bases short, with 10 bases between. Germline V gene data show CDR1 as SNHLY and CDR2 as FYNNEI. The CDR3 runs 13 residues. The CDR3 bases are TGTGCCAGCAGTGATGAGGGCAGGCAGCCCCAGCATTTT. It encodes CASSDEGRQPQHF.

The DNA for the CDR3 is TGTGCCAGCAGCCAAGAAAAGGACAGGGGGTTAGAAAAACTGTTTTTT. Amino acids: CASSQEKDRGLEKLFF. V gene TRBV4-2 combines with J gene TRBJ1-4, with 10 bases matching TRBD1. The CDR3 loop spans 16 amino acids. Per germline, CDR1 LGHNA and CDR2 YNFKEQ. V shed 0 bases, J shed 8 bases, and the junction held 6 bases outside the gene matches.

This clonotype was detected many times. V gene TRBV5-1 combines with J gene TRBJ2-7, with 7 bases that match TRBD1. The J segment lost 4 bases and the V segment lost 3 bases, leaving 1 base of the junction unmatched. Germline CDR1 and CDR2: SGHRS and YFSETQ. CDR3 length equals 12 residues. CDR3 nucleotide sequence: TGCGCCAGCAGCTGGGACAGTTACGAGCAGTACTTC. Translating it yields CASSWDSYEQYF.

As to this clonotype: The germline gene is not matched at one end of the junction; a read error may be the cause. The chain joins TRBV27 to TRBJ1-2, with D unresolved. Germline V lookup: CDR1 MNHEY, CDR2 SMNVEV (reference sequence). The CDR3 extends over 15 amino acids. The CDR3 protein is CASSFSEAPNYGCTF. In DNA form, the CDR3 reads TGTGCCAGCAGTTTTAGTGAAGCCCCTAACTATGGCTGCACCTTC.

The V and J genes are TRBV3-1 and TRBJ2-7; tentatively, D is TRBD2 (7 bases). Germline V gives CDR1 LGHDT, CDR2 YNNKEL (reference sequence). The V end was cut by 11 bases, the J end by 2 bases, with 16 bases between. The CDR3 consists of 13 residues. DNA for the CDR3: TGTGCCTCCACCTCGGGGGGCGCCTACGAGCAGTACTTC. Translation: CASTSGGAYEQYF.